The 4 T cell receptor beta chains below come from one sample, sequenced in a study of T cell responses to AZD1222 COVID-19 vaccine. Measured with immunoSEQ multiplex PCR; TCRdb has only the in-frame clones, and not every one. The table has around 120,000 clones, roughly 91% seen once; the top ten hold 25% to 30%. Sequencing used peripheral blood, obtained on day 0 of AZD1222 vaccination. These receptors were collected from an adult in good health.

The chain carries TRBV18 and TRBJ1-2; D possibly corresponds to TRBD1 (6 bases). This CDR3 comprises 13 residues. The germline V gene encodes CDR1 KGHSH and CDR2 LQKENI. The V end was cut by 4 bases, the J end by 6 bases, with 12 bases between. CDR3 DNA: TGTGCCAGCTCACTCGGACAGAAAGATGGCTACACCTTC. Its protein is CASSLGQKDGYTF.

The CDR3 DNA is TGTGCCAGCTCACTTGGGAGCGAAGATACGCAGTATTTT. It yields the protein CASSLGSEDTQYF. The J gene is TRBJ2-3, the V gene TRBV18, with D possibly being TRBD2 (5 bases). V lost 4 bases and J 5 bases, leaving 10 bases between the germline ends. CDR1 is KGHSH and CDR2 is LQKENI in the germline V gene. This CDR3 has 13 amino acids.

The rearrangement uses TRBV6-5 and TRBJ2-3; weak D call: TRBD1 (6 bases). With 10 bases removed from V and 0 bases from J, the gap between germline ends came to 11 bases. The length of the CDR3 is 13 residues. Germline CDR1 is MNHEY and CDR2 is SVGAGI. The CDR3 DNA is TGTGCCACCACCCAGGGGAGCACAGATACGCAGTATTTT. As protein: CATTQGSTDTQYF.

The rearrangement joins TRBV15 to TRBJ1-4, with TRBD1 matching over 8 bases. This CDR3 has 17 residues. With 5 bases clipped from V and 0 bases from J, the junction kept 8 bases outside the gene matches. Germline CDR1 reads LNHNV; CDR2 reads YYDKDF (reference sequence). CDR3 nucleotides: TGTGCCACCAGCGGTGGGACAGGTGATCCAACTAATGAAAAACTGTTTTTT. Translating it yields CATSGGTGDPTNEKLFF.